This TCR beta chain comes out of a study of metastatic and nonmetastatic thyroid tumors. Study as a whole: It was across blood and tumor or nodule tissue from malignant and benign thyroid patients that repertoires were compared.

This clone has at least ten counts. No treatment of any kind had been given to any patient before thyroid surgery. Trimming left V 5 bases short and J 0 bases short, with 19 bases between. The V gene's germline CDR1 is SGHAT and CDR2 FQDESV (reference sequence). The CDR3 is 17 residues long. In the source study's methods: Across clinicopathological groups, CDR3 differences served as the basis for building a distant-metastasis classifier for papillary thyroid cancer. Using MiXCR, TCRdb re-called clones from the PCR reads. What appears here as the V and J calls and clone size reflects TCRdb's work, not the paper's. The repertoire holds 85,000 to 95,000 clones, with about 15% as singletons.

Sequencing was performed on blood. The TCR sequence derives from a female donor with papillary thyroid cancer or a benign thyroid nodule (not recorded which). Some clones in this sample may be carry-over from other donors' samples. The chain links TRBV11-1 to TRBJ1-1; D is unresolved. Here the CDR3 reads CASSESDPTFMNTEAFF. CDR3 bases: TGTGCCAGCAGCGAGTCCGATCCGACCTTCATGAACACTGAAGCTTTCTTT.